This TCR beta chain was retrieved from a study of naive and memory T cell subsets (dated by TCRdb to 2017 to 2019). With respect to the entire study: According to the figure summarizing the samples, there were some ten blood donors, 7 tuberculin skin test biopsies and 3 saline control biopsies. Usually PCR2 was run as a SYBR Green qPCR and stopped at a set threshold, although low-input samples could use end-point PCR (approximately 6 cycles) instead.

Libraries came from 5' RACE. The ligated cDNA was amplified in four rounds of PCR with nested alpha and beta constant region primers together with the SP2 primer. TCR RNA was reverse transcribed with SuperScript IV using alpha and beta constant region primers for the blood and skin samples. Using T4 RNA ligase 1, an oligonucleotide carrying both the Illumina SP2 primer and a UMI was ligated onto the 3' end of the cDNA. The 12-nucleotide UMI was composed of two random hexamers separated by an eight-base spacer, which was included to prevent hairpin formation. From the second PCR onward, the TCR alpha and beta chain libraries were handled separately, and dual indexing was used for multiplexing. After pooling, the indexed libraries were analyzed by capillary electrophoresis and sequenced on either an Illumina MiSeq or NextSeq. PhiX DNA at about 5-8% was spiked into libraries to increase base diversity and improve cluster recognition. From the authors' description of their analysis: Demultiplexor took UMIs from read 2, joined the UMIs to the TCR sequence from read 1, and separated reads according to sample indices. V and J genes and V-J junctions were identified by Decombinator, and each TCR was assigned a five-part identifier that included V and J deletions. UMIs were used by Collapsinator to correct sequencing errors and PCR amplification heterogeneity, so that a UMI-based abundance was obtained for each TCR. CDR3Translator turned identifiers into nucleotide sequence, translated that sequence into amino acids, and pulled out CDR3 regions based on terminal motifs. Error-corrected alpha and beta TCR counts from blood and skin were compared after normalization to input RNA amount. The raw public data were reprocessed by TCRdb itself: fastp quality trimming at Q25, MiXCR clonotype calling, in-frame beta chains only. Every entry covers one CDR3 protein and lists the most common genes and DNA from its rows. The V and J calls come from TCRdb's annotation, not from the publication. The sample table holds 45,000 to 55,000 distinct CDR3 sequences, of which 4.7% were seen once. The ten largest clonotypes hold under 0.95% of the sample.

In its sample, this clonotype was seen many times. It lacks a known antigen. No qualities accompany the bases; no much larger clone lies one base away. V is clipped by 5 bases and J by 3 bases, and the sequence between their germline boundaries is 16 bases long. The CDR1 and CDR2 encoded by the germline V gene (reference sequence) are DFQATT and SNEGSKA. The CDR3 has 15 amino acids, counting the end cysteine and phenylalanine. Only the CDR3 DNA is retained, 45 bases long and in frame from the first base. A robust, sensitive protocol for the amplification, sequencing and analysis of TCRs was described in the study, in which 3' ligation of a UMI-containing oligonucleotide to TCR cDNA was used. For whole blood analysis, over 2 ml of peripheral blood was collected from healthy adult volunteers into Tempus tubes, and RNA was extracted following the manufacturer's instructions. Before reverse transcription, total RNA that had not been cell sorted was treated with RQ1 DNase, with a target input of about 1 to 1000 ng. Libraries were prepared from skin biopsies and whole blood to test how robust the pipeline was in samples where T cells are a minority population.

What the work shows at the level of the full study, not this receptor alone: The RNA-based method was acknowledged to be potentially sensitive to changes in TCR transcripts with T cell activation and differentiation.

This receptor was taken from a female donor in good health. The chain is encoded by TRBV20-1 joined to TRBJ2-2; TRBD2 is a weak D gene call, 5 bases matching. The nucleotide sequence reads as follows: TGCAGTGCTGGGGAGATAGGGAAGGACACCGGGGAGCTGTTTTTT. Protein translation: CSAGEIGKDTGELFF.